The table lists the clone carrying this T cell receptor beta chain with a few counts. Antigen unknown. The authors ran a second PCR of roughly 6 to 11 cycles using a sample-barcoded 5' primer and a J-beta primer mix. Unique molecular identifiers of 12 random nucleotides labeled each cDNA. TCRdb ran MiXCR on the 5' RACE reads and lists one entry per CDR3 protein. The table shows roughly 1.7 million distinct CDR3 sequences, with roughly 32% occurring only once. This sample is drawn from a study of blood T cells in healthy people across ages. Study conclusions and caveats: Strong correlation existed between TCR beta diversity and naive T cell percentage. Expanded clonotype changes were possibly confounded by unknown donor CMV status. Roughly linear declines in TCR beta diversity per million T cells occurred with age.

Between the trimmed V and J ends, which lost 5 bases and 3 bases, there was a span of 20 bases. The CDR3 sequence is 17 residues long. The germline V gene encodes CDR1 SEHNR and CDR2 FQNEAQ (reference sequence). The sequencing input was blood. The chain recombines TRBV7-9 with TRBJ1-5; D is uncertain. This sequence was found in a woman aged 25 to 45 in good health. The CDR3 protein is CASSLGSGFNNNQPQHF. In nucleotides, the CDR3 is TGTGCCAGCAGCCTTGGTAGTGGGTTTAATAACAATCAGCCCCAGCATTTT.